The subject of this entry is one T cell receptor (beta chain). The antigen remains unidentified. Data came from immunoSEQ multiplex PCR; TCRdb stores just in-frame clones and leaves some out. The sample carries roughly 140,000 clones, roughly nine tenths recorded once. Trimming cost V 2 bases and J 0 bases; bases outside gene matches: 6. The length of the CDR3 is 15 residues. CDR1 GTSNPN and CDR2 SVGIG come from the germline V gene (reference sequence). These data belong to a study of T cell responses to AZD1222 COVID-19 vaccine. Regarding the study as a whole: It was only 6 or 7 AZD1222 recipients who were seropositive at baseline. Increases in Spike-specific TCR breadth and depth were seen after two AZD1222 doses. At 160-218 and 743-854, vaccine-associated CD4 TCRs were dominant, and they spanned spike.

The sample in question was peripheral blood, obtained 28 days after the second AZD1222 dose. The receptor was derived from an adult who received the AZD1222 COVID-19 vaccine. The rearrangement links TRBV30 to TRBJ1-1, with TRBD1 matching 7 bases. The CDR3 is CAWSLFDRVNTEAFF. CDR3 DNA sequence: TGTGCCTGGAGTCTCTTTGACAGGGTGAACACTGAAGCTTTCTTT.